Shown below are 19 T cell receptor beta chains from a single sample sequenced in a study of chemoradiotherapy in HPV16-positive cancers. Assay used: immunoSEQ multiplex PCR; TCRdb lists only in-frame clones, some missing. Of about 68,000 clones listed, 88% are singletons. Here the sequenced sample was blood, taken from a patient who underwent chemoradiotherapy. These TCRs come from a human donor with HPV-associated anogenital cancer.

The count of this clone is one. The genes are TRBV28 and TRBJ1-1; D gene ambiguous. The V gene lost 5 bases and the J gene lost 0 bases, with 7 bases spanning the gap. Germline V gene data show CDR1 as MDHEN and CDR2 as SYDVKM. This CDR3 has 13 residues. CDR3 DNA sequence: TGTGCCAGCAGTCTCCAGCTGAACACTGAAGCTTTCTTT. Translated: CASSLQLNTEAFF.

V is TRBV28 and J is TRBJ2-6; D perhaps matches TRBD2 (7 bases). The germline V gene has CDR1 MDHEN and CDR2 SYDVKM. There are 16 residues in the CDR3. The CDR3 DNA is TGTGTTGTAAAGGGAGGGGGGTTAACTGGGGCCAACGTCCTGACTTTC. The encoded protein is CVVKGGGLTGANVLTF.

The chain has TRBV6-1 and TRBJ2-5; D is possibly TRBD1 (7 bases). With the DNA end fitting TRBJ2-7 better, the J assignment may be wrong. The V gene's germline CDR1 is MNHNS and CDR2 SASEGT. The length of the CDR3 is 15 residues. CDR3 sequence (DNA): TGTGCCAGCAGTGAAAATCCAGGGGGGCCCTACGAGCAGTACTTC. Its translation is CASSENPGGPYEQYF.

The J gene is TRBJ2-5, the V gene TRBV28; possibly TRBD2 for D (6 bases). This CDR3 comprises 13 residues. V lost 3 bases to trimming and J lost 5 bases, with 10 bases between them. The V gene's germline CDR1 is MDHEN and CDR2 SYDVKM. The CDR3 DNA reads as TGTGCCAGCAGTTTCGCAGGGAGGGAGACCCAGTACTTC. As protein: CASSFAGRETQYF.

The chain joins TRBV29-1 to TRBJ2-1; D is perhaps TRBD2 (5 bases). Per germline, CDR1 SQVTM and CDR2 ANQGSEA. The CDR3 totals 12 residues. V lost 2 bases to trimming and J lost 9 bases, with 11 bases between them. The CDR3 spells CSVELNGVEQFF. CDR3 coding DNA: TGCAGCGTTGAATTGAACGGGGTTGAGCAGTTCTTC.

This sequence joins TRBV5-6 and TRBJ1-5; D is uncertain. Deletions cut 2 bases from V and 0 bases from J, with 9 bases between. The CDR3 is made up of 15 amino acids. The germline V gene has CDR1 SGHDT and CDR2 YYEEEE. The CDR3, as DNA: TGTGCCAGCAGCTTCGGTGAGGATAGCAATCAGCCCCAGCATTTT. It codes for CASSFGEDSNQPQHF.

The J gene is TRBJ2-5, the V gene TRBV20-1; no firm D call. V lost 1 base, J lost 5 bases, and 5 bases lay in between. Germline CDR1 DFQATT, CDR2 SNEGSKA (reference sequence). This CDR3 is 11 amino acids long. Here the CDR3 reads CSARVIETQYF. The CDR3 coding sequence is TGCAGTGCTAGAGTAATCGAGACCCAGTACTTC.

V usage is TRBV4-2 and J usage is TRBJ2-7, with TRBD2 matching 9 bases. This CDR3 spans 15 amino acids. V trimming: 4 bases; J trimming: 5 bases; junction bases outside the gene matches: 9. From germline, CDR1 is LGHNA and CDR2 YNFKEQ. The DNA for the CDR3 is TGTGCCAGCAGCCTCAGCGGGAGGTCCCCCCACGAGCAGTACTTC. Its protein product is CASSLSGRSPHEQYF.

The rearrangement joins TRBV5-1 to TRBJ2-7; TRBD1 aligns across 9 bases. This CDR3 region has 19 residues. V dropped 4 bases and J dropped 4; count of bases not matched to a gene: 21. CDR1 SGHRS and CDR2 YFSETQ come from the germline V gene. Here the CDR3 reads CASSGGPPGQGYWKYEQYF. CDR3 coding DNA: TGCGCCAGCAGCGGTGGCCCCCCGGGACAGGGATATTGGAAGTACGAGCAGTACTTC.

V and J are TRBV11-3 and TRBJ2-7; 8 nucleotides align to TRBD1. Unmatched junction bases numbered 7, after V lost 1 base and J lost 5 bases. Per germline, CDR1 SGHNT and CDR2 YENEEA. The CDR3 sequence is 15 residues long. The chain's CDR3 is CASSLVSGGGNEQYF. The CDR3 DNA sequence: TGTGCCAGCAGCTTAGTCTCAGGGGGCGGAAACGAGCAGTACTTC.

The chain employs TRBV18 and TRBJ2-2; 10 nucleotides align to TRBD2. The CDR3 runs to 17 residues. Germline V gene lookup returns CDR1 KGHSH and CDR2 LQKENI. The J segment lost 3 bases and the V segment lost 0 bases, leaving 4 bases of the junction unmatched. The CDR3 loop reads CASSPPASGSYTGELFF. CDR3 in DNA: TGTGCCAGCTCACCACCGGCTAGCGGGAGTTACACCGGGGAGCTGTTTTTT.

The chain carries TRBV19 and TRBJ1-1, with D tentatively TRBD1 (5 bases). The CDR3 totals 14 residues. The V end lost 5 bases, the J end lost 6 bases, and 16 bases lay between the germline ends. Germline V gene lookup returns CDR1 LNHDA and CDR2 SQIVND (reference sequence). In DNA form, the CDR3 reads TGTGCCAGTAGTCTCAATCAGGGAGCGGCTGAAGCTTTCTTT. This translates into CASSLNQGAAEAFF. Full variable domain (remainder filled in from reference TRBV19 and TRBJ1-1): DGGITQSPKYLFRKEGQNVTLSCEQNLNHDAMYWYRQDPGQGLRLIYYSQIVNDFQKGDIAEGYSVSREKKESFPLTVTSAQKNPTAFYLCASSLNQGAAEAFFGQGTRLTVV.

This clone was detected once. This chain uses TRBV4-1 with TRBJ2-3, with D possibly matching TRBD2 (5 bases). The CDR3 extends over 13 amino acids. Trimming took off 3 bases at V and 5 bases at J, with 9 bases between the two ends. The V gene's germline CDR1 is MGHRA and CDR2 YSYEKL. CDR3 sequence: CASSHNEGDTQYF. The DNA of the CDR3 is TGCGCCAGCAGCCACAATGAGGGAGATACGCAGTATTTT.

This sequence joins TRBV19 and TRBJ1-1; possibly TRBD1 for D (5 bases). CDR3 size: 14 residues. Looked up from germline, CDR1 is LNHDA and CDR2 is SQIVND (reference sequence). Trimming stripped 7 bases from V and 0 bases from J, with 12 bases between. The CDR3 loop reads CASTPGAVNTEAFF. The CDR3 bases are TGTGCCAGTACCCCCGGGGCGGTGAACACTGAAGCTTTCTTT.

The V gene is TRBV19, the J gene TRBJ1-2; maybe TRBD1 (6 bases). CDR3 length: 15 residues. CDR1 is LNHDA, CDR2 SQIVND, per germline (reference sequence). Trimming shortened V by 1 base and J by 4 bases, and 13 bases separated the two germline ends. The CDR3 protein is CASSIGGGRIYGYTF. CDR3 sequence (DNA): TGTGCCAGTAGTATAGGAGGGGGACGGATCTATGGCTACACCTTC. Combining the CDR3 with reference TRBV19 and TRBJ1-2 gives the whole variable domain DGGITQSPKYLFRKEGQNVTLSCEQNLNHDAMYWYRQDPGQGLRLIYYSQIVNDFQKGDIAEGYSVSREKKESFPLTVTSAQKNPTAFYLCASSIGGGRIYGYTFGSGTRLTVV.

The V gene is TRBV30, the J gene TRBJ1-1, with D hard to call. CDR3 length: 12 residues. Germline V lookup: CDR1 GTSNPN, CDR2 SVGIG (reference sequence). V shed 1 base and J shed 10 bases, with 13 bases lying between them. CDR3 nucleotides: TGTGCCTGGAGTGATAACCCTGGACCAGCTTTCTTT. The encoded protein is CAWSDNPGPAFF.

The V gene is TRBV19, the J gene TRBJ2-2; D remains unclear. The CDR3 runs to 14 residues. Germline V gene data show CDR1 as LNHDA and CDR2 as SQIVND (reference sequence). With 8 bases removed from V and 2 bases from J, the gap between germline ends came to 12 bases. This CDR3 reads CASLPLINTGELFF. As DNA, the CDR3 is TGTGCCAGTCTCCCCCTTATTAACACCGGGGAGCTGTTTTTT.

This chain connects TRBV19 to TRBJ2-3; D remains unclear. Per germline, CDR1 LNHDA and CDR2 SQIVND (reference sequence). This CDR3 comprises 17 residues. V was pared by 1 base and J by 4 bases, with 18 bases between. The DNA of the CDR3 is TGTGCCAGTAGTATAGGAATTTTGGGAATTTGGGCAGATACGCAGTATTTT. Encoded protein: CASSIGILGIWADTQYF. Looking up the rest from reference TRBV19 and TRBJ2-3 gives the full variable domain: DGGITQSPKYLFRKEGQNVTLSCEQNLNHDAMYWYRQDPGQGLRLIYYSQIVNDFQKGDIAEGYSVSREKKESFPLTVTSAQKNPTAFYLCASSIGILGIWADTQYFGPGTRLTVL.

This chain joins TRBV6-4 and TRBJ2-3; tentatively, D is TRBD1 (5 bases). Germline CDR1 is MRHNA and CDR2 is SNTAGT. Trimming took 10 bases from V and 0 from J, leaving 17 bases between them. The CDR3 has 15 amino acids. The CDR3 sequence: CAKTGRDTSTDTQYF. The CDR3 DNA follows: TGTGCCAAGACGGGCAGGGATACCAGCACAGATACGCAGTATTTT.